This passage covers 17 T cell receptor beta chains from one sample sequenced in a study of cytomegalovirus exposure and HLA in healthy donors. A multiplex PCR was run with 60 Vbeta primers and 13 Jbeta primers. Sequencing was performed with immunoSEQ multiplex PCR; in TCRdb, only in-frame clones are kept and a portion is missing. This table holds approximately 140,000 clones, around 66% found once. The sample consisted of PBMCs. The receptors derive from an older woman in good health and CMV-seronegative.

The rearrangement links TRBV7-2 to TRBJ2-3, with TRBD2 matching over 16 bases. This CDR3 is 19 amino acids long. V lost 5 bases, J lost 1 base, and 9 bases stayed unmatched. Germline lookup yields CDR1 SGHTA and CDR2 FQGNSA. The DNA of the CDR3 is TGTGCCAGCAGCAATTTTGGGACTAGCGGGGGGGCCCGCACAGATACGCAGTATTTT. Protein sequence: CASSNFGTSGGARTDTQYF.

V gene TRBV6-5 combines with J gene TRBJ2-7; weak D call: TRBD2 (6 bases). CDR3 size: 15 residues. Germline V gives CDR1 MNHEY, CDR2 SVGAGI. Between the trimmed V and J ends, which lost 6 bases and 0 bases, there was a span of 15 bases. CDR3 region: CASRNGPTSSYEQYF. CDR3 nucleotide sequence: TGTGCCAGCAGAAATGGACCGACTAGCTCCTACGAGCAGTACTTC.

The count of this clone is one. This rearrangement joins TRBV7-2 to TRBJ2-7; TRBD2 matches at 12 bases. The CDR3 has 17 residues. The germline V gene has CDR1 SGHTA and CDR2 FQGNSA. V was pared by 1 base and J by 0 bases, with 4 bases of the junction left unmatched. For the CDR3, the DNA is TGTGCCAGCAGCTTAGTACTAGCGGGGGGATCCTCCTACGAGCAGTACTTC. Translated, it gives CASSLVLAGGSSYEQYF.

This clone was found once. This chain connects TRBV29-1 to TRBJ2-1, with 7 bases identical to TRBD1. CDR3 length: 14 residues. J lost 0 bases, V lost 7 bases, and 6 bases had no gene match. Germline CDR1 SQVTM, CDR2 ANQGSEA. Written as DNA, the CDR3 is TGCAGCGAAATGACAGGGACCTCCTACAATGAGCAGTTCTTC. Translating it yields CSEMTGTSYNEQFF.

This clone was found once. The DNA for the CDR3 is TGTGCCAGCAGCAAAGCGATGGCGGGGGGGCTTGCAGATACGCAGTATTTT. Amino acids: CASSKAMAGGLADTQYF. The gene calls are TRBV21-1 and TRBJ2-3; the D segment call TRBD2 is taken from the table without a DNA check. TRBV21-1 is annotated as a pseudogene. The CDR3 runs to 17 residues.

Only one count was recorded for this clone. The J gene is TRBJ2-5, the V gene TRBV12-5, with D perhaps TRBD2 (5 bases). The J call is doubtful: the DNA matches TRBJ2-7 better. The CDR3 is made up of 14 amino acids. Germline CDR1 is LGHNT and CDR2 is FRNRAP. Here the CDR3 DNA reads TGTGCTAGTCGCCGGGAAACTGTGGACCACGAGCAGTACTTC. It is translated as CASRRETVDHEQYF.

The J gene is TRBJ2-2, the V gene TRBV9, with D perhaps TRBD2 (5 bases). CDR3 length: 15 residues. CDR1 and CDR2 (germline): SGDLS, YYNGEE. Trimming stripped 4 bases from V and 1 base from J, with 11 bases between. The CDR3 DNA follows: TGTGCCAGCAGCCCGGCCAGCGGGAACACCGGGGAGCTGTTTTTT. Translating it yields CASSPASGNTGELFF.

V gene TRBV5-4 combines with J gene TRBJ2-5; 7 bases agree with TRBD1. V dropped 5 bases and J dropped 2; count of bases not matched to a gene: 3. The CDR3 consists of 13 residues. Germline V gene data show CDR1 as SGHNT and CDR2 as YYREEE (reference sequence). In DNA, the CDR3 is TGTGCCAGCAGTAGGGACAGTCAAGAGACCCAGTACTTC. Translated: CASSRDSQETQYF. The full variable domain, its missing parts supplied by reference TRBV5-4 and TRBJ2-5, is ETGVTQSPTHLIKTRGQQVTLRCSSQSGHNTVSWYQQALGQGPQFIFQYYREEENGRGNFPPRFSGLQFPNYSSELNVNALELDDSALYLCASSRDSQETQYFGPGTRLLVL.

The chain employs TRBV7-2 and TRBJ2-7; TRBD2 is a possible D gene (6 bases). CDR3 length: 15 residues. Trimming cost V 2 bases and J 0 bases, with 11 bases left between them. Germline V gene lookup returns CDR1 SGHTA and CDR2 FQGNSA. In DNA form, the CDR3 reads TGTGCCAGCAGCTTATATAGCGGAAGCTCCTACGAGCAGTACTTC. It encodes CASSLYSGSSYEQYF.

This clone came up a few times. The genes are TRBV6-1 and TRBJ2-3, with TRBD2 matching over 10 bases. The V segment lost 4 bases and the J segment 5 bases; nucleotides outside the gene matches: 6. Per germline, CDR1 MNHNS and CDR2 SASEGT. The CDR3 contains 15 residues. The CDR3, as DNA: TGTGCCAGCAGTGCAAGCGGGGGGGCAGGAGATACGCAGTATTTT. Residues: CASSASGGAGDTQYF.

As to this clone: Its ends do not fully match the called genes, so a read error is possible. This rearrangement joins TRBV28 to TRBJ1-1, with 7 bases lining up with TRBD1. The CDR3 spans 12 residues. Per germline, CDR1 MDHEN and CDR2 SYDVKM. In DNA form, the CDR3 reads TGTGCCAGCAGTGTGGGACAGTTGGGGACCTTTTTT. Its protein is CASSVGQLGTFF.

CDR3 DNA: TGTGCCAGCAGTTCAACAGTCTATAATTCACCCCTCCACTTT. This codes for CASSSTVYNSPLHF. The gene calls are TRBV6-1 and TRBJ1-6, with D hard to call. Germline CDR1 MNHNS, CDR2 SASEGT. The CDR3 is 14 amino acids. V shed 5 bases and J shed 3 bases, with 8 bases lying between them.

The chain couples TRBV7-9 to TRBJ1-3; possible D gene TRBD1, 6 bases. Germline assignment: CDR1 SEHNR and CDR2 FQNEAQ (reference sequence). The V gene lost 4 bases and the J gene lost 4 bases, with 8 bases spanning the gap. The CDR3 length is 13 residues. For the CDR3, the DNA is TGTGCCAGCAGCTACGGACAGGGAAACACCATATATTTT. It encodes CASSYGQGNTIYF. Drawing the rest from reference TRBV7-9 and TRBJ1-3, the complete variable domain is DTGVSQNPRHKITKRGQNVTFRCDPISEHNRLYWYRQTLGQGPEFLTYFQNEAQLEKSRLLSDRFSAERPKGSFSTLEIQRTEQGDSAMYLCASSYGQGNTIYFGEGSWLTVV.

This rearrangement joins TRBV27 to TRBJ2-2, with D possibly TRBD2 on 5 matching bases. The CDR3 covers 14 residues. The germline gives CDR1 MNHEY, CDR2 SMNVEV (reference sequence). The germline V and J ends were trimmed by 6 bases and 13 bases, with 21 bases remaining between them. The CDR3 DNA sequence: TGTGCCAGCAGGGGGATCGGGCCGGGGAGCGGGCTGTTTTTT. Its protein product is CASRGIGPGSGLFF.

This chain joins TRBV19 and TRBJ1-2; 8 nucleotides agree with TRBD1. After removal of 6 bases from V and 4 bases from J, the junction contained 10 bases not matched to a gene. CDR3 size: 15 residues. Per germline, CDR1 LNHDA and CDR2 SQIVND (reference sequence). The CDR3 nucleotides are TGTGCCAGTAGCCTTTTGCAGGGGGCCGCCTATGGCTACACCTTC. It translates to CASSLLQGAAYGYTF.

The genes are TRBV18 and TRBJ2-6; 7 bases match TRBD2. The germline V gene has CDR1 KGHSH and CDR2 LQKENI. The trim removed 0 bases at V and 4 bases at J, leaving 9 bases unmatched. The CDR3 is 18 amino acids. CDR3 coding DNA: TGTGCCAGCTCACCACCGATTCAGGGAGGGTTGGGGGCCAACGTCCTGACTTTC. Translated, it gives CASSPPIQGGLGANVLTF.

This clone occurred a few times. The V call is TRBV2, the J call TRBJ2-7; D gene uncertain. CDR1 SNHLY and CDR2 FYNNEI come from the germline V gene. The CDR3 sequence is 12 residues long. The V end lost 6 bases, the J end lost 9 bases, and 15 bases lay between the germline ends. Here the CDR3 reads CASSPQVFGQYF. Written as DNA, the CDR3 is TGTGCCAGCAGCCCCCAAGTTTTCGGGCAGTACTTC.